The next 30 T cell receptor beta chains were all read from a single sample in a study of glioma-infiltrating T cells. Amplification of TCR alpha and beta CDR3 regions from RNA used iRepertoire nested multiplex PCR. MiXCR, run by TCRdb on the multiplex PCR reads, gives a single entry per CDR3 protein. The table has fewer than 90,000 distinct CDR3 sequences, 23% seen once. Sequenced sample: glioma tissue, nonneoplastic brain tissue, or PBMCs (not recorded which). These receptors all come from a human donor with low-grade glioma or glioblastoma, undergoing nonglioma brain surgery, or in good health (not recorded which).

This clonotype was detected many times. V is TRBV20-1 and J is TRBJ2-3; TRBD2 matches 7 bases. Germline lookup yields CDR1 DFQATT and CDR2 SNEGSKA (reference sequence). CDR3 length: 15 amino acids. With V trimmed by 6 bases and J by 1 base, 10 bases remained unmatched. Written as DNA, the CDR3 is TGCAGTGCCATCCAAGCGGGAAGCGGCACAGATACGCAGTATTTT. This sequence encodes CSAIQAGSGTDTQYF.

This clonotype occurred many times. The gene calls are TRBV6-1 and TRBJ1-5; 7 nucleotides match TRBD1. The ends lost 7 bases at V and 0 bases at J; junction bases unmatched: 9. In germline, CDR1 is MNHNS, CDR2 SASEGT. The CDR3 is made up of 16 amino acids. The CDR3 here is CASTPEGTASNQPQHF. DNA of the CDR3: TGTGCCAGCACACCCGAGGGGACAGCTAGCAATCAGCCCCAGCATTTT.

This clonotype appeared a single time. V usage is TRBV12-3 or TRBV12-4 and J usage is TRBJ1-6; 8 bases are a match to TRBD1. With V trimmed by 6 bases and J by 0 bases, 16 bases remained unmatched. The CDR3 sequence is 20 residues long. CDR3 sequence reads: CASSFRPGQVFSSYNSPLHF. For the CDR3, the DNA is TGTGCCAGCAGCTTCCGCCCGGGACAGGTTTTTAGCTCCTATAATTCACCCCTCCACTTT.

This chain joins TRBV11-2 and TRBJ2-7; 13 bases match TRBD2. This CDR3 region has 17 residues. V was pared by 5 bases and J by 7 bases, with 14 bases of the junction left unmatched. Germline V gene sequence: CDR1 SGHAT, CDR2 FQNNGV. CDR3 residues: CASSLIVGTSGTGEQYF. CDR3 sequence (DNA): TGTGCCAGCAGCCTCATTGTCGGGACTAGCGGGACGGGGGAGCAGTACTTC.

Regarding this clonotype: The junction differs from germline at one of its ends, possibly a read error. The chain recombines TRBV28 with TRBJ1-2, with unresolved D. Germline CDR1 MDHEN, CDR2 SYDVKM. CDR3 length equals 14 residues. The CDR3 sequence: CASNKGTANYGYTF. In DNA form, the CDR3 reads TGTGCAAGCAACAAGGGCACTGCTAACTATGGCTACACCTTC.

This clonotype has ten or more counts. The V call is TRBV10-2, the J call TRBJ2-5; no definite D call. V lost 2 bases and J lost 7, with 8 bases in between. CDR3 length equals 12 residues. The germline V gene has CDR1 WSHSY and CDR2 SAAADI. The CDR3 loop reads CASSEHSATQYF. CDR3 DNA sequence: TGCGCCAGCAGTGAGCATAGTGCGACCCAGTACTTC.

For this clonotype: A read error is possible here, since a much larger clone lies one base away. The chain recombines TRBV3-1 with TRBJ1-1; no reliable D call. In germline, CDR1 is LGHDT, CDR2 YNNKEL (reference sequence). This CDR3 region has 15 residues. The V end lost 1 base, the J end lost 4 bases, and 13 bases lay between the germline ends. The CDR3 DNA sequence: TGTGCCAGCAGCCAAGGAGATCCTCGGAGCACTGAAGCTTTCTTT. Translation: CASSQGDPRSTEAFF.

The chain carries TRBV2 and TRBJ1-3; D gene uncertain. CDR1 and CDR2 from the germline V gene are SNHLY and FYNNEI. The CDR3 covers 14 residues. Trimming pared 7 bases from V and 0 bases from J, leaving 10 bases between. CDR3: CASNVDGSGNTIYF. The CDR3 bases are TGTGCCAGCAACGTGGACGGCTCTGGAAACACCATATATTTT.

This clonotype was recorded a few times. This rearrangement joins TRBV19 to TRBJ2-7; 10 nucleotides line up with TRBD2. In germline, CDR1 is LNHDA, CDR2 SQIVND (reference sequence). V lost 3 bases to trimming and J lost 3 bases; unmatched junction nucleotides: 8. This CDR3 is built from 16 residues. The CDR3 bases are TGTGCCAGTAGTATTCGGGGGGCTAGCGGGAGCTACGAGCAGTACTTC. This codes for CASSIRGASGSYEQYF.

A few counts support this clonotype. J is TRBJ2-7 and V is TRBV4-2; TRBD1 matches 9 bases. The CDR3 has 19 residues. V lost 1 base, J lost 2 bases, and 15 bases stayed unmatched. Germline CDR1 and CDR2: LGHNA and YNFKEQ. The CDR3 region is CASSQGPLDPTGGAYEQYF. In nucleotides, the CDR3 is TGTGCCAGCAGCCAAGGTCCCCTCGACCCGACAGGGGGGGCCTACGAGCAGTACTTC.

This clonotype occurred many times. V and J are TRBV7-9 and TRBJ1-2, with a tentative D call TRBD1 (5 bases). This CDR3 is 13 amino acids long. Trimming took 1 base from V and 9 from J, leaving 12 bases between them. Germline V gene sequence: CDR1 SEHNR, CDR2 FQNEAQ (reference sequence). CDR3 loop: CASSLDRIYSYTF. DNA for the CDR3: TGTGCCAGCAGCTTAGACAGGATCTACAGCTACACCTTC.

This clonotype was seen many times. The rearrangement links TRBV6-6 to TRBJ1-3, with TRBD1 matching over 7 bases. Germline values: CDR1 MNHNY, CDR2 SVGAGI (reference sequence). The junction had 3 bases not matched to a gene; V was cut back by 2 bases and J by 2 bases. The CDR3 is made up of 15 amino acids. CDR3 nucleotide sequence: TGTGCCAGCAGTTACGGCGACAGGGCTGGAAACACCATATATTTT. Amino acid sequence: CASSYGDRAGNTIYF.

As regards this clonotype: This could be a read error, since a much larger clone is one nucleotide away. This chain's CDR3 is CAGSQRDTGGGNQPQHF. The CDR3 DNA reads as TGCGCCGGCAGCCAGAGGGACACTGGGGGGGGCAATCAGCCCCAGCATTTT. V is TRBV4-1 and J is TRBJ1-5; D may be TRBD1 (6 bases). Per the germline V gene, CDR1 is MGHRA and CDR2 is YSYEKL. This CDR3 comprises 17 residues.

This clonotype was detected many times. In DNA form, the CDR3 reads TGTGCCAGCAGCAAGGGGGGACAGGGGACCGCTGAGCAGTTCTTC. It yields the protein CASSKGGQGTAEQFF. The rearrangement links TRBV7-2 to TRBJ2-1, with TRBD1 identical over 10 bases. The CDR3 totals 15 residues. Germline CDR1 is SGHTA and CDR2 is FQGNSA. The V and J ends lost 5 bases and 9 bases, in that order; junction bases with no gene match: 10.

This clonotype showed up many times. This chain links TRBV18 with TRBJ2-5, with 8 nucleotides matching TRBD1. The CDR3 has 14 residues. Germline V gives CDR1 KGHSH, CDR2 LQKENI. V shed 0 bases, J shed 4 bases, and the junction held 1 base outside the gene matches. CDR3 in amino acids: CASSPPGQGETQYF. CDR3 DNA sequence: TGTGCCAGCTCACCACCAGGACAGGGAGAGACCCAGTACTTC.

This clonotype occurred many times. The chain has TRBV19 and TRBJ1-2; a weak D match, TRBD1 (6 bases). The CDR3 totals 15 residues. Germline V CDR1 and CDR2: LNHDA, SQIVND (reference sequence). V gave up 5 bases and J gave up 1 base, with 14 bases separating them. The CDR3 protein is CASSPSGQSNYGYTF. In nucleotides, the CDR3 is TGTGCCAGTAGTCCCTCCGGACAGAGTAACTATGGCTACACCTTC.

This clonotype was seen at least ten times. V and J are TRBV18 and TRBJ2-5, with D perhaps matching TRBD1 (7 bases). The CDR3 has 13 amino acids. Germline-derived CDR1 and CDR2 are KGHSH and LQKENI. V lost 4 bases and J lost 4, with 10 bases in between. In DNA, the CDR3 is TGTGCCAGCTCACGACAGGGAGGAGAGACCCAGTACTTC. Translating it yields CASSRQGGETQYF.

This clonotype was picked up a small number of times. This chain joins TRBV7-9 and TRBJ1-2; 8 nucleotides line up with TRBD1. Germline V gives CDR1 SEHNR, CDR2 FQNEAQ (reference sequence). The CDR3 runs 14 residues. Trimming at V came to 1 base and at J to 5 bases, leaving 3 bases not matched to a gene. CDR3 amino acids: CASSLEDRGYGYTF. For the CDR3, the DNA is TGTGCCAGCAGCTTAGAAGACAGGGGATATGGCTACACCTTC.

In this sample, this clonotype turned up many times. CDR3 in amino acids: CASSDSDREETQYF. DNA of the CDR3: TGTGCCAGCAGTGATTCGGACAGAGAAGAGACCCAGTACTTC. The chain links TRBV6-1 to TRBJ2-5; D is possibly TRBD1 (6 bases). Germline lookup yields CDR1 MNHNS and CDR2 SASEGT. CDR3 size: 14 residues. The V gene lost 3 bases and the J gene lost 3 bases, with 11 bases spanning the gap.

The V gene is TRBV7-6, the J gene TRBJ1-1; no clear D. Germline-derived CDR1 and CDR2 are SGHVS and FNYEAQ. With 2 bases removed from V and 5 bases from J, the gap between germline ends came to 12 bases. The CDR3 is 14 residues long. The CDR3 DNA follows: TGTGCCAGCAGCTTAAGAGGGAGAGGTACTGAAGCTTTCTTT. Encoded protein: CASSLRGRGTEAFF.

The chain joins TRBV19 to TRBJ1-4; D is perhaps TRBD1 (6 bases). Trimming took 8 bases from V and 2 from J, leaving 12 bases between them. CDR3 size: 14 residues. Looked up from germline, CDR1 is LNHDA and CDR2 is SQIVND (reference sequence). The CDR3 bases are TGTGCCAGTGCGTACAGGGCGACTAATGAAAAACTGTTTTTT. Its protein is CASAYRATNEKLFF.

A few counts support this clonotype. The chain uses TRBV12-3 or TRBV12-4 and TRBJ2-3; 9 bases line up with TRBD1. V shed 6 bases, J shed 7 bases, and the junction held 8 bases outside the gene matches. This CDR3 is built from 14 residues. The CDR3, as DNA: TGTGCCAGCAGACCCTACAGGGGGCAGAATACGCAGTATTTT. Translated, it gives CASRPYRGQNTQYF.

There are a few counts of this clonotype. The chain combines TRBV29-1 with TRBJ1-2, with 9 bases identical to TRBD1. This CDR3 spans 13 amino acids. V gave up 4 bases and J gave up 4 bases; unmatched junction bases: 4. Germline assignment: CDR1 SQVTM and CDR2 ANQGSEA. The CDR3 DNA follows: TGCAGCGTTGGACAGGGGGGAAGCTATGGCTACACCTTC. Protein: CSVGQGGSYGYTF. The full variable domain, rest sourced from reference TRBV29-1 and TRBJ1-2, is SAVISQKPSRDICQRGTSLTIQCQVDSQVTMMFWYRQQPGQSLTLIATANQGSEATYESGFVIDKFPISRPNLTFSTLTVSNMSPEDSSIYLCSVGQGGSYGYTFGSGTRLTVV.

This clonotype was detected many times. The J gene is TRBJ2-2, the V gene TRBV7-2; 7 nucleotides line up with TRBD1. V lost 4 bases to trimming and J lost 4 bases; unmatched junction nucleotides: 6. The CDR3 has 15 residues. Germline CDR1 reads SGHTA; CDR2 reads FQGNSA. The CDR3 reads CASSSQGLGTGELFF. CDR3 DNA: TGTGCCAGCAGCTCACAGGGGTTGGGCACCGGGGAGCTGTTTTTT.

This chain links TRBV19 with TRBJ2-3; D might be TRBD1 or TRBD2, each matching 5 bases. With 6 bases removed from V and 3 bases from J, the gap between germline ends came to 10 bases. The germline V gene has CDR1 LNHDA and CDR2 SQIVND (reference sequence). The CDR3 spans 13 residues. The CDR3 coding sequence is TGTGCCAGTAGGGGGACGTCGACAGATACGCAGTATTTT. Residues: CASRGTSTDTQYF.

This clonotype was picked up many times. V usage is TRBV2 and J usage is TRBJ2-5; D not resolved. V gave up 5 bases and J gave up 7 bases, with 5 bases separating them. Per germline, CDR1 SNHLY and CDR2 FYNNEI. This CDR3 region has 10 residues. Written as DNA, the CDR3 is TGTGCCAGCAGTTACTCGACCCAGTACTTC. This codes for CASSYSTQYF.

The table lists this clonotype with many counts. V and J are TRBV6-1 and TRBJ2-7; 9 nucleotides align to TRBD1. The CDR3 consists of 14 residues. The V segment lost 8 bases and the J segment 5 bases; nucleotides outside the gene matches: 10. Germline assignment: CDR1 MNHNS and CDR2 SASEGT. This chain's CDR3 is CASFLGQGRNEQYF. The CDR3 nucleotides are TGTGCCAGCTTCCTCGGACAGGGGCGGAACGAGCAGTACTTC.

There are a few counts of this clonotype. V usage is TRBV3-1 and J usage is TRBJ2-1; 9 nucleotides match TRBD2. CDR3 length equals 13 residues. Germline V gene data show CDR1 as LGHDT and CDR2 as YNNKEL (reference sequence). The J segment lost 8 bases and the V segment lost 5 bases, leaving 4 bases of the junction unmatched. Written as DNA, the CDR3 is TGTGCCAGCAGCTGGGGGACTAGCTATGAGCAGTTCTTC. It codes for CASSWGTSYEQFF.

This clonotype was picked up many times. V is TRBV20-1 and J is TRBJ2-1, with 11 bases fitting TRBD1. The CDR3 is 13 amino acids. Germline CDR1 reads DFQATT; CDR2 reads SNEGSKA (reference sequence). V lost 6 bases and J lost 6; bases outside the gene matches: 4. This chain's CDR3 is CSARDRGANEQFF. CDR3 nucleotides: TGCAGTGCCAGGGACAGGGGGGCCAATGAGCAGTTCTTC.

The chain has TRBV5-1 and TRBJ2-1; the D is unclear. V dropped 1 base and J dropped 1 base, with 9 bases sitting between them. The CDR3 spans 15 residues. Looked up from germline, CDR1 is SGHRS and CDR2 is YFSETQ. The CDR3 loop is CASSLSVQSYNEQFF. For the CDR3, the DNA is TGCGCCAGCAGCTTGTCGGTACAGTCCTACAATGAGCAGTTCTTC.